This TCR beta chain was sequenced during a study of long-term antiretroviral therapy in people with HIV. As concerns this clone: Its antigen is not identified.

V lost 0 bases to trimming and J lost 8 bases, with 8 bases between them. Germline CDR1 and CDR2: SGHRS and YFSETQ. The length of the CDR3 is 13 residues. They ran version v3.0 of the immunoSEQ assay at survey level. Samples were sequenced targeting about 40,000-50,000 T-cell genomes each. The table came from immunoSEQ multiplex PCR; TCRdb's copy has only in-frame clones and leaves some out. The profile shows around 21,000 clones, roughly 79% of them singletons. General study results and limits: Diversity rose after ART but stayed below transplant donor controls.

The TCR comes from a man aged 35 to 55 with HIV. This chain joins TRBV5-1 and TRBJ2-2, with D possibly matching TRBD1 (5 bases). Sequenced here: unsorted PBMCs, sampled 0.1 years before starting antiretroviral therapy. The CDR3 nucleotides read TGCGCCAGCAGCTTGGGGACATTAGGGGAGCTGTTTTTT. It yields the protein CASSLGTLGELFF.